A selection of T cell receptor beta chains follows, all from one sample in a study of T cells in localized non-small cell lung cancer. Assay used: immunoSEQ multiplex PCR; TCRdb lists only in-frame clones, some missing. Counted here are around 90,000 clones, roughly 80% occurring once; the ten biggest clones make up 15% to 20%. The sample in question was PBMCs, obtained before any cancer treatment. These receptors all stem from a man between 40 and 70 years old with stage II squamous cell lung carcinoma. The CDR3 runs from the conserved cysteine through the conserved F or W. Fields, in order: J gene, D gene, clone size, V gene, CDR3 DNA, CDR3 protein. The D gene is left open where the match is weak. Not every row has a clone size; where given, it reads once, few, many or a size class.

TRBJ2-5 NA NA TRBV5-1 TGCGCCAGCAGCTCCCCGGGGAGGGAGACCCAGTACTTC CASSSPGRETQYF
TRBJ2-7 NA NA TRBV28 TGTGCCAGCGGTGGTGCTTATGGGGGCCGCTACGAGCAGTACTTC CASGGAYGGRYEQYF
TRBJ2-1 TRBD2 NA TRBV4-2 TGTGCCAGCAGCCAAGGGCGGACTAGCGGGGGACACAATGAGCAGTTCTTC CASSQGRTSGGHNEQFF
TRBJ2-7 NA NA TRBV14 TGTGCCAGCAGGGATAATTCCTACGAGCAGTGCTTC CASRDNSYEQCF
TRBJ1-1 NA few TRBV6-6 TGTGCCAGCAGTTACGAGTCTGAAGCTTTCTTT CASSYESEAFF
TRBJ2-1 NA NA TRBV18 TGTGCCAGCTCACCGGGGGGCACATACTCTGGTGAGCAGTTCTTC CASSPGGTYSGEQFF
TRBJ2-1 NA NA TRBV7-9 TGTGCCAGCAGCTTTCCAGGGAGGAATGAGCAGTTCTTC CASSFPGRNEQFF
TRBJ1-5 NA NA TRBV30 TGTGCCTGGAGTGGGGGGGTAATTCAGCCCCAGCATTTT CAWSGGVIQPQHF
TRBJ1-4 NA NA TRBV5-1 TGCGCCAGCAGCATGGGACGGCGGGATGAAAAACTGTTTTTT CASSMGRRDEKLFF
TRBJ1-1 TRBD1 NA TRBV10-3 TGTGCCATCAGAGACAGGGGAGCGGGCACTGAAGCTTTCTTT CAIRDRGAGTEAFF
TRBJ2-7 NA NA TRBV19 TGTGCCAGTAGTATAGGGCGCAGGGGCGAGCAGTACTTC CASSIGRRGEQYF
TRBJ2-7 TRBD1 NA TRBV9 TGTGCCAGCAGCGGCGGGACAGGGAGGTACGAGCAGTACTTC CASSGGTGRYEQYF
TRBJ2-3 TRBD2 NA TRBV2 TGTGCCAGCAGATTGACTAGCCAATCCACAGATACGCAGTATTTT CASRLTSQSTDTQYF
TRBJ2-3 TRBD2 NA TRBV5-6 TGTGCCAGCAGCTTAATAGCGGGCCTTACCCTCACAGATACGCAGTATTTT CASSLIAGLTLTDTQYF
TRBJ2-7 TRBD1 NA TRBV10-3 TGTGCCATCAGAGGACAGGGGGTCCCCTACGAGCAGTACTTC CAIRGQGVPYEQYF
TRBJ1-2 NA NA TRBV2 TGTGCCAGCAGTGAAGCTCAACAGATCTATGGCTACACCTTC CASSEAQQIYGYTF
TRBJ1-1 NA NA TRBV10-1 TGCGCCAGCAGGGGCCTCCACAGTCGGACTGAAGCTTTCTTT CASRGLHSRTEAFF
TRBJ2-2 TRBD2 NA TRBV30 TGTGCCTGGAGTAAACTAGCGGGGGGGCCTTCCGGGGAGCTGTTTTTT CAWSKLAGGPSGELFF
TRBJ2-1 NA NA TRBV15 TGTGCCACCAGCAGAGATGTGAGACCTGACAATGAGCAGTTCTTC CATSRDVRPDNEQFF
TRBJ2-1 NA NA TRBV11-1 TGTGCCAGCAGCTCTCAGAATGAGCAGTTCTTC CASSSQNEQFF
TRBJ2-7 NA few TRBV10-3 TGTGCCATCAGTGAGTCAAATGAGCAGTACTTC CAISESNEQYF
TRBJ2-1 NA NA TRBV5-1 TGCGCCAGCAGTTCCGGCGGCTCCTACAATGAGCAGTTCTTC CASSSGGSYNEQFF
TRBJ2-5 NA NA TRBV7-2 TGTGCCAGCAGCTTCGCGTTTCAAGAGACCCAGTACTTC CASSFAFQETQYF
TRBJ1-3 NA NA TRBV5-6 TGTGCCAGCACCCGACTCGTGAGCTCTGGAAACACCATATATTTT CASTRLVSSGNTIYF
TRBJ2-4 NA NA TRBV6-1 TGTGCCAGCAGTGAAGTTCCCGGACCCAAAAACATTCAGTACTTC CASSEVPGPKNIQYF
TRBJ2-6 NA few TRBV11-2 TGTGCCAGCAGCCCCATCTGGGGGGCCAACGTCCTGACTTTC CASSPIWGANVLTF
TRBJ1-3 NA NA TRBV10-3 TGTGCCATCACGGCGGGAAACACCATATATTTT CAITAGNTIYF
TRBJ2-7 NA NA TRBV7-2 TGTGCCAGCAGCTTAGCCCGGACAGCGGAACCCTACGAGCAGTACTTC CASSLARTAEPYEQYF
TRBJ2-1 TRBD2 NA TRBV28 TGTGCCAGCAGTTTATGGACTAGCAGCTACAATGAGCAGTTCTTC CASSLWTSSYNEQFF
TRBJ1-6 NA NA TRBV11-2 TGTGCCAGCAGCTCGTGGACCAGTCCGGATTCACCCCTCCACTTT CASSSWTSPDSPLHF
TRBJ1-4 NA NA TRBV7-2 TGTGCCAGCAGCTTATCGGGCAGTAATGAAAAACTGTTTTTT CASSLSGSNEKLFF
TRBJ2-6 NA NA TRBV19 TGTGCCAGTAGTATCTCTGGGGCCAACGTCCTGACTTTC CASSISGANVLTF
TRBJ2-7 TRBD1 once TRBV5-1 TGCGCCAGCACCGATTTCCTTCGGACAGGGACTTATGCGGAGCAGTACTTC CASTDFLRTGTYAEQYF
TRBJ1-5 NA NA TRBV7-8 TGTGCCAGCAGCTTAGTCCTGAGTAGCAATCAGCCCCAGCATTTT CASSLVLSSNQPQHF
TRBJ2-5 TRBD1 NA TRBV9 TGTGCCAGCAGCCCCACCGGGACAGGGGAAGAGACCCAGTACTTC CASSPTGTGEETQYF
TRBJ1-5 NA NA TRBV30 TGTGCCTGGGTCCCCCGGGGGAGAAGCAATCAGCCCCAGCATTTT CAWVPRGRSNQPQHF
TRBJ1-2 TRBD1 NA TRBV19 TGTGCCAGTAGTATCGCAGGGGGCTATGGCTACACCTTC CASSIAGGYGYTF
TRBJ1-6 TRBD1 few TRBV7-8 TGTGCCAGCAGCTTACTTCGTTGGACAGGGAATTCACCCCTCCACTTT CASSLLRWTGNSPLHF
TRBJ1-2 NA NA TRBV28 TGTGCCAGCAGTTCTCTTTTGGGGGCAGAGGGGTATGGCTACACCTTC CASSSLLGAEGYGYTF
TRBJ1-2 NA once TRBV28 TGTGCCAGCAGTTTAAAGTTCTATGGCTACACCTTC CASSLKFYGYTF
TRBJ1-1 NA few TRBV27 TGTGCCAGCAGTTTATCCCGGAACACTGAAGCTTTCTTT CASSLSRNTEAFF
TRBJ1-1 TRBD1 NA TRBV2 TGTGCCAGCAGTGCCCCTACAGGGGTGGGCACTGAAGCTTTCTTT CASSAPTGVGTEAFF
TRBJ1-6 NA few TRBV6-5 TGTGCCAGCAGCCCTAGGGAGACTTCACCCCTCCACTTT CASSPRETSPLHF
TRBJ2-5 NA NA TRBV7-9 TGTGCCAGCAGCGACGTCAGCCAAGAGACCCAGTACTTC CASSDVSQETQYF
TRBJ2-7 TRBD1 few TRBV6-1 TGTGCCAGCAGTGAACCGGGACAGGGGTCCTACGAGCAGTACTTC CASSEPGQGSYEQYF
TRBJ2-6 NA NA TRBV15 TGTGCCACCAGCGCCACGCGGGGGGCCAACGTCCTGACTTTC CATSATRGANVLTF
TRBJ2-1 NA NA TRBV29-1 TGCAGCGTTGGGTCTAGCGAGCGCAATGAGCAGTTCTTC CSVGSSERNEQFF